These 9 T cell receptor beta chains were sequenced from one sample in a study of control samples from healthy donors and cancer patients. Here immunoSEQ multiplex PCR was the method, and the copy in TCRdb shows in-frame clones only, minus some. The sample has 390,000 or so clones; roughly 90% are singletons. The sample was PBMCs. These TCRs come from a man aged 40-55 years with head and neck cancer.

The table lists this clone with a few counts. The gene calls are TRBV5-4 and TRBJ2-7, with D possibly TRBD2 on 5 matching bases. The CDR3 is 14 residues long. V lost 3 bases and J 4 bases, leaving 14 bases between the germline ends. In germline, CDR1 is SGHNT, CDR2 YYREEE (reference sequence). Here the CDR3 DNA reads TGTGCCAGCAGCTCGAGCCCCGGGGAATACGAGCAGTACTTC. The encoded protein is CASSSSPGEYEQYF.

The CDR3 spells CASTSRDRGINEQFF. CDR3 in DNA: TGTGCCAGCACTTCCCGGGACAGGGGCATCAATGAGCAGTTCTTC. The chain has TRBV27 and TRBJ2-1; TRBD1 aligns across 10 bases. The germline V gene encodes CDR1 MNHEY and CDR2 SMNVEV (reference sequence). This CDR3 contains 15 residues. J was trimmed by 6 bases and V by 7 bases; bases with no gene match: 9.

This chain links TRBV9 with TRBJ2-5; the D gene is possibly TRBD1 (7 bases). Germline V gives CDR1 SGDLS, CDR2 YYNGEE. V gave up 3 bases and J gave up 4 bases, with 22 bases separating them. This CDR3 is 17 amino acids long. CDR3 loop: CASSGIRTLQGGETQYF. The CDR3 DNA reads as TGTGCCAGCAGCGGGATTAGGACTCTGCAGGGGGGAGAGACCCAGTACTTC.

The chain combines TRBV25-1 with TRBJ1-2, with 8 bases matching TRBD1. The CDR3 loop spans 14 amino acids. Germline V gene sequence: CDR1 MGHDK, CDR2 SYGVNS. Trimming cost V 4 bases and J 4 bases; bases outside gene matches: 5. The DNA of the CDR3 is TGTGCCAGCAGTGGGACAGGGAAGAGCTATGGCTACACCTTC. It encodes CASSGTGKSYGYTF.

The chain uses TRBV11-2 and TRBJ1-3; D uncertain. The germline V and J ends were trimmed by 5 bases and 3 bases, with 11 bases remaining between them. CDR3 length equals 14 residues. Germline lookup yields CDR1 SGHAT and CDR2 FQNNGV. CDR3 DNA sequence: TGTGCCAGCAGCCCGGTCGGAGGTGGAAACACCATATATTTT. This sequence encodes CASSPVGGGNTIYF. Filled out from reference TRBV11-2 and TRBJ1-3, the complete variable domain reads EAGVAQSPRYKIIEKRQSVAFWCNPISGHATLYWYQQILGQGPKLLIQFQNNGVVDDSQLPKDRFSAERLKGVDSTLKIQPAKLEDSAVYLCASSPVGGGNTIYFGEGSWLTVV.

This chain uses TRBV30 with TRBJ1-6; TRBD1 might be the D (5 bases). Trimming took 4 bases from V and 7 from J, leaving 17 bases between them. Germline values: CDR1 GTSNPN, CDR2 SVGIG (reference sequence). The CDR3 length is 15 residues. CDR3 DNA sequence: TGTGCCTGGACTATAGGGGCAGCCCAGAATTCACCCCTCCACTTT. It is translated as CAWTIGAAQNSPLHF.

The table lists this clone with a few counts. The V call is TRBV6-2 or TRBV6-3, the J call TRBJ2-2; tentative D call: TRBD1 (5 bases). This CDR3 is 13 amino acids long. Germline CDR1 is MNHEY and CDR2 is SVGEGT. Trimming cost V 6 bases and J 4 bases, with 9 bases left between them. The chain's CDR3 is CASSTQGTGELFF. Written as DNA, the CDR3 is TGTGCCAGCAGCACCCAGGGCACCGGGGAGCTGTTTTTT.

The CDR3: CASSPPGEYNYEQYF. The CDR3 region has the DNA TGTGCCAGCTCACCACCGGGGGAATACAACTACGAGCAGTACTTC. This chain joins TRBV18 and TRBJ2-7, with D tentatively TRBD1 or TRBD2 (5 bases each). The CDR3 is 15 residues long. Per germline, CDR1 KGHSH and CDR2 LQKENI. V lost 0 bases and J lost 3, with 12 bases in between.

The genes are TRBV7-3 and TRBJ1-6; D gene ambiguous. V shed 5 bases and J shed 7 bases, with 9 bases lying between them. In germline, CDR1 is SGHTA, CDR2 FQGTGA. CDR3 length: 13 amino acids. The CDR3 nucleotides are TGTGCCAGCAGCCTTCAAGTCAATTCACCCCTCCACTTT. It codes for CASSLQVNSPLHF.